This TCR beta chain comes out of a study of PD-L1 blockade in urothelial cancer. Looking at the study overall: Patients started atezolizumab around 2014, 1,200 mg intravenously every 3 weeks. Treatment start was followed by blood analysis at 3 weeks (second dose) and again at 6 weeks. Blood yielded a median of approximately 130,000 T cells per sample.

As for this clone: Its matching antigen is unknown.

Repertoires were generated with immunoSEQ multiplex PCR, while TCRdb's copy carries only in-frame clones and drops some. The sample gives around 66,000 clones, roughly 90% of which show up once; approximately 10% is in the top ten. Sample time point: peripheral blood 6 weeks after treatment start. Whole-study results and caveats: Durable benefit accompanied greater 3-week expansion of tumor-associated blood clones.

The CDR3 loop spans 13 amino acids. The ends lost 7 bases at V and 4 bases at J; junction bases unmatched: 4. Germline CDR1 and CDR2: SQVTM and ANQGSEA. The starting material was PBMCs, obtained around atezolizumab (anti-PD-L1) treatment. The TCR sequence derives from a man in his fifties or sixties with urothelial cancer. The chain combines TRBV29-1 with TRBJ2-7; the match to TRBD2 covers 13 bases. This CDR3 is CSARTSGSYEQYF. The CDR3 DNA sequence: TGCAGCGCCCGGACTAGCGGGAGTTACGAGCAGTACTTC.